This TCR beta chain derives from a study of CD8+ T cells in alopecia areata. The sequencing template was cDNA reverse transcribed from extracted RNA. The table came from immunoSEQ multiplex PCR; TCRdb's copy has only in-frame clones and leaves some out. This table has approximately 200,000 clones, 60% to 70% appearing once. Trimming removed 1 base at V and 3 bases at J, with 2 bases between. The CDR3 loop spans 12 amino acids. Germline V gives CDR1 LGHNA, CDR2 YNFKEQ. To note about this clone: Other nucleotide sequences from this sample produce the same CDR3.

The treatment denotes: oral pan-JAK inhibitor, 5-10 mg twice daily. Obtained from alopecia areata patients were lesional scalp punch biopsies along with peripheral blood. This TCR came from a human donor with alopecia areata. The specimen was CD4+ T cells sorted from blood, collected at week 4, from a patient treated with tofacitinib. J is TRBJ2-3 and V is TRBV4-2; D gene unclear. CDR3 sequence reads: CASSQVTDTQYF. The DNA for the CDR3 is TGTGCCAGCAGCCAAGTTACAGATACGCAGTATTTT.